This T cell receptor beta chain was captured by sequencing in a study of tumor-infiltrating lymphocytes in localized non-small cell lung cancer. Assay: immunoSEQ multiplex PCR; the TCRdb copy retains only in-frame clones and omits some. The data show 20,000 to 25,000 clones, approximately 80% seen once. For this clone: Antigen: not known.

The study, taken as a whole, reports: Not all patients were TCR sequenced, owing to tissue quantity.

There are 14 residues in the CDR3. With 2 bases clipped from V and 0 bases from J, the junction kept 0 bases outside the gene matches. CDR1 and CDR2 (germline): PRHDT, FYEKMQ (reference sequence). This chain uses TRBV13 with TRBJ2-7, with 8 bases that match TRBD2. This TCR was recovered from a human donor with non-small cell lung cancer. Source material: lung tumor tissue. The DNA for the CDR3 is TGTGCCAGCAGCTTAAGCGGGAGCTCCTACGAGCAGTACTTC. Translation gives CASSLSGSSYEQYF.